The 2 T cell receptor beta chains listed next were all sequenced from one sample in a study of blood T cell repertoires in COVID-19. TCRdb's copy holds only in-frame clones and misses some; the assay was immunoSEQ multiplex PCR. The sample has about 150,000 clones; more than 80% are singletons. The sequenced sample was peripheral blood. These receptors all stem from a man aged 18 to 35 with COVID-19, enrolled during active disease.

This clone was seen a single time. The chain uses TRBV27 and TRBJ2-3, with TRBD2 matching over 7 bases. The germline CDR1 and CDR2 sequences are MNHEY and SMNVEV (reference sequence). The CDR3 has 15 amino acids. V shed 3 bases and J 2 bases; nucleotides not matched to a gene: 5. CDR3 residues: CASSFWSGTTDTQYF. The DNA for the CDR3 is TGTGCCAGCAGTTTTTGGAGCGGGACCACAGATACGCAGTATTTT.

The DNA of the CDR3 is TGTGCCAGCAGCCCAGTACGGGGGGCGGAGACCCAGTACTTC. The encoded protein is CASSPVRGAETQYF. The V and J genes are TRBV7-2 and TRBJ2-5; TRBD2 is a possible D gene (7 bases). Trimming left V 5 bases short and J 5 bases short, with 15 bases between. Germline CDR1 and CDR2: SGHTA and FQGNSA. CDR3 length equals 14 residues.